These 17 T cell receptor beta chains were all obtained from the same sample, sequenced in a study of Ad26.COV2.S vaccination and SARS-CoV-2 variants. Libraries were prepared by immunoSEQ multiplex PCR; TCRdb keeps only in-frame clonotypes and omits some of them. This table holds around 340,000 clones, around 89% found once. Treatment given: roughly 19 received Ad26.COV2.S at low or high dose, single or two shots; several received placebo; per-sample allocation not given. The samples were gathered on day 63 after the first injection of vaccine or placebo. Material: peripheral blood, obtained in a trial of Ad26.COV2.S vaccine versus placebo. The receptor set was obtained from a person aged 18-65 years who received the Ad26.COV2.S COVID-19 vaccine or a placebo.

This chain links TRBV12-5 with TRBJ1-5, with D possibly TRBD1 on 6 matching bases. CDR3 length: 19 residues. V dropped 1 base and J dropped 0 bases, with 19 bases sitting between them. CDR1 is LGHNT and CDR2 is FRNRAP in the germline V gene. Here the CDR3 DNA reads TGTGCTAGTGGTTTGGCTTTAACAGGGAGAAGGATTAGCAATCAGCCCCAGCATTTT. Amino acid sequence: CASGLALTGRRISNQPQHF.

The V and J genes are TRBV30 and TRBJ2-7; weak D call: TRBD2 (6 bases). CDR3 length equals 14 residues. Trimming shortened V by 1 base and J by 2 bases, and 12 bases separated the two germline ends. Germline-derived CDR1 and CDR2 are GTSNPN and SVGIG (reference sequence). As DNA, the CDR3 is TGTGCCTGGAGTGATCGGGACTTCGCCTACGAGCAGTACTTC. It codes for CAWSDRDFAYEQYF. The full variable domain, in which reference TRBV30 and TRBJ2-7 provide the parts outside the CDR3, is SQTIHQWPATLVQPVGSPLSLECTVEGTSNPNLYWYRQAAGRGLQLLFYSVGIGQISSEVPQNLSASRPQDRQFILSSKKLLLSDSGFYLCAWSDRDFAYEQYFGPGTRLTVT.

V usage is TRBV9 and J usage is TRBJ2-5; the match to TRBD1 covers 7 bases. V dropped 4 bases and J dropped 1; count of bases not matched to a gene: 7. Germline CDR1 reads SGDLS; CDR2 reads YYNGEE. The CDR3 is 15 amino acids. DNA for the CDR3: TGTGCCAGCAGCTGGACAGGAGGTTCCCAAGAGACCCAGTACTTC. Protein: CASSWTGGSQETQYF.

This clone has ten or more counts. This sequence joins TRBV12-3 or TRBV12-4 and TRBJ1-1; the match to TRBD1 covers 7 bases. The CDR3 is made up of 13 amino acids. Germline trimming cut 5 bases from V and 3 bases from J; bases unmatched to any gene: 3. CDR3 DNA: TGTGCCAGCAGTGCGACAGGGTACACTGAAGCTTTCTTT. It yields the protein CASSATGYTEAFF.

The chain has TRBV19 and TRBJ2-1; D gene ambiguous. The CDR3 length is 11 residues. The germline V gene has CDR1 LNHDA and CDR2 SQIVND (reference sequence). Trimming took 5 bases from V and 7 from J, leaving 6 bases between them. DNA for the CDR3: TGTGCCAGTAGTCGCAGGAATGAGCAGTTCTTC. As protein: CASSRRNEQFF.

This clone has a single count. This sequence joins TRBV5-5 and TRBJ2-1; 8 bases line up with TRBD1. CDR1 and CDR2 from the germline V gene are SGHKS and YYEKEE (reference sequence). CDR3 size: 13 residues. V lost 5 bases, J lost 8 bases, and 6 bases stayed unmatched. CDR3 bases: TGTGCCAGCAGACGGACAGGGATCGATGAGCAGTTCTTC. The encoded protein is CASRRTGIDEQFF.

J is TRBJ2-6 and V is TRBV28, with D perhaps TRBD2 (6 bases). This CDR3 has 17 residues. Germline CDR1 is MDHEN and CDR2 is SYDVKM. Trimming pared 7 bases from V and 0 bases from J, leaving 16 bases between. This CDR3 reads CASTSPSAGSGANVLTF. Written as DNA, the CDR3 is TGTGCCAGCACCTCTCCCTCAGCGGGCTCTGGGGCCAACGTCCTGACTTTC.

V and J are TRBV9 and TRBJ1-4; the match to TRBD1 covers 8 bases. Trimming took 1 base from V and 6 from J; bases not matched to a gene: 2. The CDR3 contains 14 residues. Germline V gives CDR1 SGDLS, CDR2 YYNGEE. As DNA, the CDR3 is TGTGCCAGCAGCGTATCAGGGGGCGATGAAAAACTGTTTTTT. It yields the protein CASSVSGGDEKLFF. Filled out from reference TRBV9 and TRBJ1-4, the complete variable domain reads DSGVTQTPKHLITATGQRVTLRCSPRSGDLSVYWYQQSLDQGLQFLIQYYNGEERAKGNILERFSAQQFPDLHSELNLSSLELGDSALYFCASSVSGGDEKLFFGSGTQLSVL.

The chain recombines TRBV6-5 with TRBJ2-3, with D possibly TRBD1 on 6 matching bases. Trimming took 6 bases from V and 0 from J, leaving 10 bases between them. The CDR3 consists of 14 residues. Germline loops: CDR1 MNHEY, CDR2 SVGAGI. The CDR3 protein is CASRTGPSTDTQYF. The CDR3 coding sequence is TGTGCCAGCAGAACAGGGCCTAGCACAGATACGCAGTATTTT.

This clone was seen a single time. This sequence joins TRBV7-8 and TRBJ2-5; unclear D gene. The CDR3 is made up of 16 amino acids. Trimming removed 3 bases at V and 1 base at J, with 15 bases between. The germline V gene encodes CDR1 SGHVS and CDR2 FQNEAQ. CDR3: CASSLNPRPGQETQYF. CDR3 in DNA: TGTGCCAGCAGCTTGAATCCAAGACCGGGCCAAGAGACCCAGTACTTC.

The chain has TRBV7-2 and TRBJ1-6, with 8 positions matching TRBD1. V shed 2 bases and J 6 bases; nucleotides not matched to a gene: 3. This CDR3 has 15 residues. From germline, CDR1 is SGHTA and CDR2 FQGNSA. The chain's CDR3 is CASSLSGQGNSPLHF. The CDR3 DNA follows: TGTGCCAGCAGCTTAAGCGGACAGGGTAATTCACCCCTCCACTTT.

This chain connects TRBV9 to TRBJ1-4; the D is unclear. V gave up 0 bases and J gave up 8 bases, with 8 bases separating them. CDR1 SGDLS and CDR2 YYNGEE come from the germline V gene. This CDR3 has 13 amino acids. CDR3 in amino acids: CASSVGLGEKLFF. Here the CDR3 DNA reads TGTGCCAGCAGCGTAGGTTTAGGGGAAAAACTGTTTTTT.

The chain couples TRBV5-1 to TRBJ2-3; D might be TRBD1 (6 bases). Trimming removed 0 bases from V and 6 bases from J, with 17 bases in between. The CDR3 is 16 amino acids. Germline V lookup: CDR1 SGHRS, CDR2 YFSETQ. The CDR3 DNA sequence: TGCGCCAGCAGCTTGGGGACAGTAACACCCGCGGATACGCAGTATTTT. Residues: CASSLGTVTPADTQYF.

This clone was seen a handful of times. This chain links TRBV5-1 with TRBJ2-2, with D unresolved. Deletions cut 7 bases from V and 2 bases from J, with 18 bases between. Per germline, CDR1 SGHRS and CDR2 YFSETQ. This CDR3 is built from 16 residues. The CDR3: CASVPSDLINTGELFF. CDR3 in DNA: TGCGCCAGCGTTCCTTCGGACCTAATCAACACCGGGGAGCTGTTTTTT.

Only one count was recorded for this clone. The chain couples TRBV28 to TRBJ2-7, with D maybe TRBD2 (5 bases). CDR3 length: 15 amino acids. V was clipped by 3 bases and J by 5 bases, with 17 bases between them. Germline V gene data show CDR1 as MDHEN and CDR2 as SYDVKM. CDR3 region: CASSFLGSGVHEQYF. CDR3 nucleotides: TGTGCCAGCAGTTTCCTGGGGTCCGGGGTCCACGAGCAGTACTTC.

This chain connects TRBV6-6 to TRBJ1-2; 10 nucleotides match TRBD1. V shed 6 bases and J 7 bases; nucleotides not matched to a gene: 5. The CDR3 runs 13 residues. Germline CDR1 is MNHNY and CDR2 is SVGAGI (reference sequence). The CDR3 sequence is CASRTGGAGGYTF. CDR3 DNA: TGTGCCAGCAGGACAGGGGGCGCGGGTGGCTACACCTTC.

This chain joins TRBV7-9 and TRBJ2-7; D ambiguous. Germline V gives CDR1 SEHNR, CDR2 FQNEAQ (reference sequence). Between the trimmed V and J ends, which lost 1 base and 1 base, there was a span of 11 bases. This CDR3 region has 15 residues. CDR3 bases: TGTGCCAGCAGCTTAGAAGGAAGCTTATCCTACGAGCAGTACTTC. Its translation: CASSLEGSLSYEQYF.